This T cell receptor (beta chain) was sequenced during a study of blood T cells in healthy people across ages. The donors, aged roughly 6 to 100, were healthy Caucasians from Russia. With a J-beta primer mix and a sample-barcoded 5' primer, a second PCR ran roughly 6 to 11 cycles. TCRdb reprocessed the 5' RACE reads with MiXCR, giving one entry per CDR3 protein. The repertoire holds approximately 780,000 distinct CDR3 sequences, around a quarter seen once, with about 3% in the top ten. The same data also contributed to another study, on T cells of mothers and their children. As that study records: Each donor was one of three healthy Caucasian mothers or one of their six children. Some 2.8 million TCR beta reads per child versus over 8 million per mother.

This clonotype originated in a boy between 10 and 17 years old in good health. Sequenced material: blood.

CDR3 nucleotide sequence: TGTGCCAGCAGTCCCGTGGCGGGGGTCGAGCAGTACTTC. Translation gives CASSPVAGVEQYF. The J gene is TRBJ2-7, the V gene TRBV6-6, with 7 bases lining up with TRBD2. CDR3 length: 13 residues. Trimming took 5 bases from V and 6 from J; bases not matched to a gene: 7. From germline, CDR1 is MNHNY and CDR2 SVGAGI (reference sequence).